This TCR beta chain was identified in a study of control samples from healthy donors and cancer patients (dated by TCRdb to the early 2020s). Turning to this clone: Its antigen remains undetermined. Per-nucleotide qualities are absent, and no much larger clonotype sits a single base away.

The library came from the immunoSEQ multiplex PCR assay. TCRdb limited this immuneACCESS table to in-frame rearrangements with V and J called. A share of clones is missing; checked studies link under half to unresolved V genes, and the rest is unexplained. In this sample the table shows about 130,000 clones, about 90% of which occur a single time. The ten largest clones represent 2% to 2.5% of the sample. The CDR3 starts with the cysteine, ends with the phenylalanine, and has 8 residues. The retained sequence is limited to the CDR3, 24 bases, with the frame set at the first base. CDR1 and CDR2, looked up from the germline V gene (reference sequence), are DFQATT and SNEGSKA.

Recombination joined TRBV20-1 with TRBJ2-1; the D gene cannot be named for sure. Sequencing was carried out using blood. The sequence derives from a woman in her fifties or sixties in good health. The nucleotides are TGCATGGGCGATGAGCAGTTCTTC. Translated, this is CMGDEQFF.